These T cell receptor beta chains were read from a single sample in a study of T cell responses to AZD1222 COVID-19 vaccine. Clones were read by immunoSEQ multiplex PCR, and TCRdb kept only the in-frame ones, dropping some. The profile shows about 130,000 clones, 90% of them singletons. Source: peripheral blood, taken on day 0 of AZD1222 vaccination. All receptors derive from an adult in good health. The CDR3 runs from the conserved cysteine through the conserved F or W. The D gene is left open where the match is weak. The size entry is marked missing in some rows and otherwise reads once, few, many or a size class.

V	J	size	D	CDR3	DNA
TRBV4-3	TRBJ2-7	-	-	CASSQDLGAEQYF	TGCGCCAGCAGCCAAGATCTGGGGGCCGAGCAGTACTTC
TRBV27	TRBJ1-1	-	TRBD1	CASSAQTGSEAFF	TGTGCCAGCAGTGCTCAGACAGGGTCTGAAGCTTTCTTT
TRBV6-5	TRBJ1-1	-	TRBD1	CASSRLTGPEAFF	TGTGCCAGCAGTCGACTGACAGGGCCCGAAGCTTTCTTT
TRBV5-3	TRBJ1-6	-	-	CARSLNSPLHF	TGTGCCAGAAGCTTGAATTCACCCCTCCACTTT
TRBV27	TRBJ1-1	-	TRBD1	CASSPDRGSMNTEAFF	TGTGCCAGCAGCCCCGACAGGGGGTCTATGAACACTGAAGCTTTCTTT
TRBV6-2/TRBV6-3	TRBJ2-7	once	-	CASSRDYEQYF	TGTGCCAGCAGTCGAGACTACGAGCAGTACTTC
TRBV20-1	TRBJ1-2	-	-	CSAMRDLGYTF	TGCAGTGCTATGAGGGATCTTGGCTACACCTTC
TRBV18	TRBJ2-3	once	-	CASSPPNPALDTQYF	TGTGCCAGCTCACCACCGAACCCCGCTTTGGATACGCAGTATTTT
TRBV5-1	TRBJ2-2	-	TRBD1	CASSPLRTGPNTGELFF	TGCGCCAGCAGCCCTCTACGGACAGGGCCGAACACCGGGGAGCTGTTTTTT
TRBV9	TRBJ2-1	-	TRBD2	CASSVAGGDYNEQFF	TGTGCCAGCAGCGTAGCGGGGGGGGATTACAATGAGCAGTTCTTC
TRBV5-6	TRBJ1-6	-	TRBD1	CASSFTGTVPSPLHF	TGTGCCAGCAGCTTCACGGGGACAGTCCCTTCACCCCTCCACTTT
TRBV30	TRBJ1-5	once	TRBD1	CAWSWNRGLSNQPQHF	TGTGCCTGGAGTTGGAACAGGGGGCTGAGCAATCAGCCCCAGCATTTT
TRBV6-1	TRBJ2-7	-	TRBD1	CASSELGQRFYEQYF	TGTGCCAGCAGTGAATTGGGACAGCGGTTCTACGAGCAGTACTTC
TRBV11-2	TRBJ2-3	once	TRBD1	CASRDRGRHTDTQYF	TGTGCCAGCAGGGACAGGGGGCGACACACAGATACGCAGTATTTT
TRBV5-4	TRBJ2-7	-	-	CASSLGWGAYEQYF	TGTGCCAGCAGCTTGGGGTGGGGAGCCTACGAGCAGTACTTC
TRBV6-6	TRBJ1-5	-	TRBD1	CASSYPGQGGQPQHF	TGTGCCAGCAGTTACCCGGGACAGGGTGGTCAGCCCCAGCATTTT